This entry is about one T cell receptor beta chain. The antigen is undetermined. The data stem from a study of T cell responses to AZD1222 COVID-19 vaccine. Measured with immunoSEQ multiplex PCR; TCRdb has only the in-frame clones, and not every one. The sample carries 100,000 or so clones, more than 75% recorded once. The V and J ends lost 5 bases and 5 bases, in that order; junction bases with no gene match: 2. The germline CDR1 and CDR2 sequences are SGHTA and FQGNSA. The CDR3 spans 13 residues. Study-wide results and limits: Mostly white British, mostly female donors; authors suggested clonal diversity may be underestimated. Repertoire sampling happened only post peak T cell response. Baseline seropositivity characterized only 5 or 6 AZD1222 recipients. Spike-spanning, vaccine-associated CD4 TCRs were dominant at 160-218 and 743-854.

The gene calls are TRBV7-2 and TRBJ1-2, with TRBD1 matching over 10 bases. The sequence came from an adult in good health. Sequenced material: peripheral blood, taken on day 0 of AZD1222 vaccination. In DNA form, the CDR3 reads TGTGCCAGCAGCGGGGGACAGGGGTATGGCTACACCTTC. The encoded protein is CASSGGQGYGYTF.